A single sample gave rise to the 26 T cell receptor beta chains below, sequenced in a study of blood T cell repertoires in COVID-19 (dated by TCRdb to the early 2020s). To prepare the library, the immunoSEQ multiplex PCR assay was applied. TCRdb re-hosts the immuneACCESS table, in-frame sequences only. Its copies lack some clones; in the studies checked, an unresolved V gene accounts for under half of them, and the cause for the rest is not known. The sample yields 250,000 to 300,000 clones; 89% were counted once. The ten largest clones add up to less than 2% of the sample. The specimen sequenced was PBMCs or T cells enriched from blood (not recorded which). These receptor sequences come from a woman aged 55-75 years who had recovered from COVID-19.

This clone was recorded a few times. V and J are TRBV4-1 and TRBJ1-5; 7 bases match TRBD1. The trim removed 3 bases at V and 8 bases at J, leaving 10 bases unmatched. The CDR3 spans 15 residues. CDR1 is MGHRA and CDR2 is YSYEKL in the germline V gene. CDR3 in amino acids: CASSQGQRRGEPQHF. DNA for the CDR3: TGCGCCAGCAGCCAGGGACAGCGCAGGGGCGAGCCCCAGCATTTT.

This clone appeared a single time. The V call is TRBV10-1, the J call TRBJ1-3; perhaps TRBD1 as D (5 bases). The CDR3 extends over 15 amino acids. The V gene's germline CDR1 is WNHNN and CDR2 SYGVQD (reference sequence). V was pared by 0 bases and J by 2 bases, with 8 bases between. CDR3 residues: CASSESTGAGNTIYF. CDR3 nucleotides: TGCGCCAGCAGTGAGTCAACAGGCGCTGGAAACACCATATATTTT.

The chain couples TRBV4-1 to TRBJ2-3; TRBD2 agrees at 12 bases. This CDR3 region has 17 residues. CDR1 is MGHRA and CDR2 is YSYEKL in the germline V gene. With V trimmed by 4 bases and J by 2 bases, 7 bases remained unmatched. CDR3 loop: CASSPGSSGRATDTQYF. The CDR3, as DNA: TGCGCCAGCAGCCCGGGATCTAGCGGGAGGGCCACAGATACGCAGTATTTT.

The V gene is TRBV25-1, the J gene TRBJ1-2; D not certain. V was trimmed by 3 bases and J by 4 bases, leaving 12 bases between them. This CDR3 spans 14 amino acids. Germline lookup yields CDR1 MGHDK and CDR2 SYGVNS. The CDR3 coding sequence is TGTGCCAGCAGTGACAGAATTCGAGGCTATGGCTACACCTTC. Translation gives CASSDRIRGYGYTF.

Here the CDR3 DNA reads TGTGCCAGCTCAATGGCAACCGCCGCCTACGAGCAGTACTTC. This sequence encodes CASSMATAAYEQYF. The chain uses TRBV18 and TRBJ2-7; D remains ambiguous. The CDR3 sequence is 14 residues long. Trimming removed 5 bases from V and 2 bases from J, with 13 bases in between. Germline CDR1 reads KGHSH; CDR2 reads LQKENI.

This chain uses TRBV6-2 or TRBV6-3 with TRBJ2-1, with TRBD2 matching 12 bases. V was pared by 5 bases and J by 5 bases, with 7 bases of the junction left unmatched. Germline CDR1 MNHEY, CDR2 SVGEGT. This CDR3 is 16 amino acids long. CDR3 bases: TGTGCCAGCAGTGGACTAGCGGGACGGGCTAACAATGAGCAGTTCTTC. This encodes CASSGLAGRANNEQFF.

V usage is TRBV28 and J usage is TRBJ1-1; D unclear. V lost 7 bases and J lost 4, with 10 bases in between. Looked up from germline, CDR1 is MDHEN and CDR2 is SYDVKM. The CDR3 runs to 12 residues. CDR3 DNA: TGTGCCAGCACTAGTACGGTCACTGAAGCTTTCTTT. This translates into CASTSTVTEAFF.

For the CDR3, the DNA is TGTGCCAGCAGCTGGGACAGGGGACCCAATCAGCCCCAGCATTTT. Residues: CASSWDRGPNQPQHF. The J gene is TRBJ1-5, the V gene TRBV7-2; TRBD1 matches 10 bases. The junction had 3 bases not matched to a gene; V was cut back by 4 bases and J by 3 bases. CDR3 length equals 15 residues. CDR1 SGHTA and CDR2 FQGNSA come from the germline V gene.

The V and J genes are TRBV2 and TRBJ1-2, with D unclear. CDR1 is SNHLY, CDR2 FYNNEI, per germline. CDR3 size: 13 residues. Between the trimmed V and J ends, which lost 1 base and 7 bases, there was a span of 10 bases. CDR3 in amino acids: CASSEVPVGGYTF. In DNA, the CDR3 is TGTGCCAGCAGTGAAGTCCCCGTCGGTGGCTACACCTTC.

This chain links TRBV18 with TRBJ2-7, with D uncertain. The germline V and J ends were trimmed by 2 bases and 5 bases, with 7 bases remaining between them. CDR1 is KGHSH and CDR2 is LQKENI in the germline V gene. The CDR3 is made up of 12 amino acids. CDR3 amino acids: CASSPGLNEQYF. CDR3 DNA: TGTGCCAGCTCACCAGGCCTTAACGAGCAGTACTTC.

This clone was seen just once. The V gene is TRBV2, the J gene TRBJ2-5, with 7 positions matching TRBD2. V dropped 4 bases and J dropped 7; count of bases not matched to a gene: 6. This CDR3 is built from 13 residues. Per the germline V gene, CDR1 is SNHLY and CDR2 is FYNNEI. The CDR3 bases are TGTGCCAGCAGTGTGGAGCGGGAAGGGACCCAGTACTTC. This gives the protein CASSVEREGTQYF.

The V call is TRBV12-3 or TRBV12-4, the J call TRBJ1-1; a possible D gene is TRBD1 (5 bases). V shed 8 bases and J shed 0 bases, with 7 bases lying between them. This CDR3 contains 12 residues. The CDR3 loop is CASGRVNTEAFF. DNA of the CDR3: TGTGCCAGCGGCAGGGTGAACACTGAAGCTTTCTTT.

The chain links TRBV6-5 to TRBJ2-5; D is perhaps TRBD1 (6 bases). The CDR3 sequence is 14 residues long. V was trimmed by 2 bases and J by 4 bases, leaving 11 bases between them. CDR1 is MNHEY, CDR2 SVGAGI, per germline. The CDR3 sequence: CASSYMGAGETQYF. The CDR3, as DNA: TGTGCCAGCAGTTACATGGGGGCGGGAGAGACCCAGTACTTC.

The chain employs TRBV7-2 and TRBJ2-1; D is undetermined. CDR1 and CDR2 (germline): SGHTA, FQGNSA. The CDR3 is 13 amino acids. Trimming cost V 5 bases and J 7 bases, with 12 bases left between them. CDR3 sequence: CASSTRRRNEQFF. CDR3 nucleotides: TGTGCCAGCAGCACTCGAAGGCGGAATGAGCAGTTCTTC.

This rearrangement joins TRBV27 to TRBJ2-2, with TRBD2 identical over 9 bases. Germline lookup yields CDR1 MNHEY and CDR2 SMNVEV (reference sequence). J lost 6 bases, V lost 3 bases, and 5 bases had no gene match. CDR3 length equals 15 residues. The CDR3 coding sequence is TGTGCCAGCAGTTTTGCGGGAGGGCCATCCGGGGAGCTGTTTTTT. This translates into CASSFAGGPSGELFF.

The CDR3 region is CASRGQGGEQYF. The CDR3 nucleotides read TGCGCCAGCAGAGGACAGGGGGGCGAGCAGTACTTC. The chain combines TRBV5-1 with TRBJ2-7, with 10 nucleotides matching TRBD1. Germline assignment: CDR1 SGHRS and CDR2 YFSETQ. J lost 6 bases, V lost 5 bases, and 2 bases had no gene match. The CDR3 is 12 amino acids.

The rearrangement joins TRBV5-1 to TRBJ2-5; 8 bases agree with TRBD2. The V segment lost 0 bases and the J segment 4 bases; nucleotides outside the gene matches: 5. From germline, CDR1 is SGHRS and CDR2 YFSETQ. The CDR3 has 15 residues. For the CDR3, the DNA is TGCGCCAGCAGCTTGGGACTAGCGACGTTAGAGACCCAGTACTTC. Its protein is CASSLGLATLETQYF.

The rearrangement links TRBV9 to TRBJ2-1, with 10 bases matching TRBD2. CDR1 and CDR2 (germline): SGDLS, YYNGEE. The V segment lost 7 bases and the J segment 4 bases; nucleotides outside the gene matches: 8. The CDR3 has 15 residues. The CDR3, as DNA: TGTGCCAGCTGCCAGCGGGAGGGGCTTTACAATGAGCAGTTCTTC. Encoded protein: CASCQREGLYNEQFF. The full variable domain, in which reference TRBV9 and TRBJ2-1 provide the parts outside the CDR3, is DSGVTQTPKHLITATGQRVTLRCSPRSGDLSVYWYQQSLDQGLQFLIQYYNGEERAKGNILERFSAQQFPDLHSELNLSSLELGDSALYFCASCQREGLYNEQFFGPGTRLTVL.

The chain uses TRBV6-5 and TRBJ1-4; tentatively, D is TRBD1 (5 bases). The V end was cut by 7 bases, the J end by 0 bases, with 9 bases between. Looked up from germline, CDR1 is MNHEY and CDR2 is SVGAGI. This CDR3 is 14 amino acids long. CDR3 sequence reads: CASITGATNEKLFF. The CDR3 DNA sequence: TGTGCCAGCATCACGGGGGCAACTAATGAAAAACTGTTTTTT.

The chain carries TRBV7-3 and TRBJ2-5; possible D gene TRBD2, 5 bases. This CDR3 is built from 13 residues. V lost 2 bases and J lost 3, with 7 bases in between. Looked up from germline, CDR1 is SGHTA and CDR2 is FQGTGA. CDR3 in DNA: TGTGCCAGCAGCTTATTGAGGGAAGAGACCCAGTACTTC. It codes for CASSLLREETQYF.

This rearrangement joins TRBV28 to TRBJ1-6; TRBD1 is a possible D gene (5 bases). The CDR3 is 14 amino acids. The germline V and J ends were trimmed by 5 bases and 0 bases, with 5 bases remaining between them. Germline CDR1 MDHEN, CDR2 SYDVKM. The CDR3 bases are TGTGCCAGCAGTGACAGCTCCTATAATTCACCCCTCCACTTT. Protein: CASSDSSYNSPLHF.

The genes are TRBV7-6 and TRBJ1-3; 8 bases line up with TRBD1. Germline-derived CDR1 and CDR2 are SGHVS and FNYEAQ. This CDR3 has 21 amino acids. V lost 0 bases, J lost 3 bases, and 19 bases stayed unmatched. The CDR3 here is CASSLAPPGGTGGAYGNTIYF. The CDR3 DNA reads TGTGCCAGCAGCTTAGCGCCGCCGGGGGGAACAGGGGGTGCTTATGGAAACACCATATATTTT.

The gene calls are TRBV10-3 and TRBJ1-2, with D perhaps TRBD1 (5 bases). CDR3 length: 14 residues. Trimming took off 6 bases at V and 6 bases at J, with 17 bases between the two ends. Germline V lookup: CDR1 ENHRY, CDR2 SYGVKD. The CDR3 reads CAISSQMTVNGYTF. DNA of the CDR3: TGTGCCATCAGCTCCCAGATGACAGTTAATGGCTACACCTTC.

This rearrangement joins TRBV7-6 to TRBJ2-3; TRBD2 agrees at 8 bases. V lost 1 base, J lost 5 bases, and 8 bases stayed unmatched. The germline CDR1 and CDR2 sequences are SGHVS and FNYEAQ. This CDR3 comprises 16 residues. CDR3 sequence (DNA): TGTGCCAGCAGCTTAGACGTCGGGGGGGGCATAGATACGCAGTATTTT. The encoded protein is CASSLDVGGGIDTQYF. Looking up the rest from reference TRBV7-6 and TRBJ2-3 gives the full variable domain: GAGVSQSPRYKVTKRGQDVALRCDPISGHVSLYWYRQALGQGPEFLTYFNYEAQQDKSGLPNDRFSAERPEGSISTLTIQRTEQRDSAMYRCASSLDVGGGIDTQYFGPGTRLTVL.

The chain joins TRBV27 to TRBJ2-3; 12 bases map to TRBD2. From germline, CDR1 is MNHEY and CDR2 SMNVEV (reference sequence). Trimming at V came to 5 bases and at J to 5 bases, leaving 5 bases not matched to a gene. This CDR3 is 15 amino acids long. The CDR3 loop reads CASSPGLAGLDTQYF. CDR3 DNA sequence: TGTGCCAGCAGTCCTGGACTAGCGGGGTTAGATACGCAGTATTTT.

The chain links TRBV5-1 to TRBJ2-7, with 12 bases lining up with TRBD1. The CDR3 has 15 residues. CDR1 is SGHRS, CDR2 YFSETQ, per germline. J was trimmed by 3 bases and V by 4 bases; bases with no gene match: 5. This CDR3 is CASSGGTGGHYEQYF. CDR3 bases: TGCGCCAGCAGCGGCGGGACAGGGGGCCACTACGAGCAGTACTTC.